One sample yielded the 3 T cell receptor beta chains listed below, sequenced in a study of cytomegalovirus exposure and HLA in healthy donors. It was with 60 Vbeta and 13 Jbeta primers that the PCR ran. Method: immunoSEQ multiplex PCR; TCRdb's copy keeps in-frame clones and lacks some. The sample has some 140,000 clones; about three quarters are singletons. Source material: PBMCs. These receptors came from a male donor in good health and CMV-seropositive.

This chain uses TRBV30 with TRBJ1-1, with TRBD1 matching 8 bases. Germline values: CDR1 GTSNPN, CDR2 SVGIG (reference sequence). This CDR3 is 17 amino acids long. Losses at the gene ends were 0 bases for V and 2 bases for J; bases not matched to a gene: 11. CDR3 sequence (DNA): TGTGCCTGGAGTGTAGTCTGTTCGGACAGGGCAAACACTGAAGCTTTCTTT. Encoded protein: CAWSVVCSDRANTEAFF.

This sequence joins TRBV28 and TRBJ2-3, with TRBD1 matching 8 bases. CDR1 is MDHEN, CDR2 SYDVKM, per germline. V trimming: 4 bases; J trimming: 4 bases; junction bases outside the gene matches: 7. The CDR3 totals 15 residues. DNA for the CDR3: TGTGCCAGCAGTTCTAACAGGGGGGTATCAGATACGCAGTATTTT. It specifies CASSSNRGVSDTQYF.

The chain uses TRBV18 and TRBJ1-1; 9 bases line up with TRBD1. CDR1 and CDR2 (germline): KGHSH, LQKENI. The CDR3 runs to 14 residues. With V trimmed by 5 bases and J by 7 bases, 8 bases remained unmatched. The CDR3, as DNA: TGTGCCAGCTCAGCGGGACAGGGCGAAAGTGAAGCTTTCTTT. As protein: CASSAGQGESEAFF.